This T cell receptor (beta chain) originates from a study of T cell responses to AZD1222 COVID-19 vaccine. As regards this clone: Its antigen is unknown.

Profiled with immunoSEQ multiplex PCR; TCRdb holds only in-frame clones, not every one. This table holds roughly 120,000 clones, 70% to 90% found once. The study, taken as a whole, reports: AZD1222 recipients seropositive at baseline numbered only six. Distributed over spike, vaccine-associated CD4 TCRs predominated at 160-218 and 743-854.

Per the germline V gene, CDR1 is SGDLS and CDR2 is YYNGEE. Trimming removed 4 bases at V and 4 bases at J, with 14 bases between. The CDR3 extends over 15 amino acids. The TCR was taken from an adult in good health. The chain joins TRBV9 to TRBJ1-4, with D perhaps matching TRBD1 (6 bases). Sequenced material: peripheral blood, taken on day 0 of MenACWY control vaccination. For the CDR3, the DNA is TGTGCCAGCAGCATAACAGGGTGGAGTAATGAAAAACTGTTTTTT. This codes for CASSITGWSNEKLFF.